Shown below are 28 T cell receptor beta chains from a single sample sequenced in a study of early T cells in non-severe SARS-CoV-2 infection. One entry per CDR3 protein, called by TCRdb with MiXCR from the 5' RACE reads. The sample lists about 64,000 distinct CDR3 sequences; roughly 13% were seen once. What was sequenced was whole blood. The source of these receptors is an adult who was a healthcare worker with PCR-confirmed SARS-CoV-2 infection or an uninfected control (not recorded which).

There are a few counts of this clonotype. The V call is TRBV5-1, the J call TRBJ2-1; 8 bases match TRBD2. V lost 6 bases to trimming and J lost 3 bases; unmatched junction nucleotides: 5. The CDR3 runs to 14 residues. Germline V lookup: CDR1 SGHRS, CDR2 YFSETQ. The CDR3 coding sequence is TGCGCCAGCACCAGCGGGGGATACTACAATGAGCAGTTCTTC. Amino acid sequence: CASTSGGYYNEQFF.

This clonotype came up a few times. This chain uses TRBV12-3 or TRBV12-4 with TRBJ2-2; D is undetermined. Trimming removed 6 bases at V and 6 bases at J, with 5 bases between. The CDR3 extends over 11 amino acids. CDR3 sequence reads: CASRTAGELFF. The CDR3 DNA follows: TGTGCCAGCAGAACCGCCGGGGAGCTGTTTTTT.

This clonotype has a handful of counts. The chain links TRBV9 to TRBJ2-7, with 7 positions matching TRBD2. J was trimmed by 0 bases and V by 3 bases; bases with no gene match: 6. Germline values: CDR1 SGDLS, CDR2 YYNGEE. The CDR3 consists of 15 residues. The CDR3 DNA reads TGTGCCAGCAGCGCGTCGGGAGGAACCTCCTACGAGCAGTACTTC. Its protein product is CASSASGGTSYEQYF.

On this clonotype itself: An end of the junction does not agree with germline; a read error may underlie this. The chain is built from TRBV7-7 and TRBJ2-2; D uncertain. Germline CDR1 and CDR2: SSHAT and FNYEAQ (reference sequence). This CDR3 has 14 residues. In nucleotides, the CDR3 is TGTGCTAGCAGCGTGACCCCCGTGACCGGGGAGCTGTTTTTT. This sequence encodes CASSVTPVTGELFF.

The V and J genes are TRBV6-1 and TRBJ2-6, with TRBD2 as a possible D gene (6 bases). Germline values: CDR1 MNHNS, CDR2 SASEGT. This CDR3 has 17 residues. V was cut by 0 bases and J by 2 bases, with 11 bases left in between. The CDR3 reads CASSEAGWGAGANVLTF. CDR3 coding DNA: TGTGCCAGCAGTGAAGCAGGCTGGGGGGCTGGGGCCAACGTCCTGACTTTC.

The genes are TRBV12-3 or TRBV12-4 and TRBJ1-1; 8 bases fit TRBD1. The CDR3 loop spans 14 amino acids. V lost 5 bases, J lost 1 base, and 3 bases stayed unmatched. CDR3 DNA sequence: TGTGCCAGCAGTGCGGACAGGGCGAACACTGAAGCTTTCTTT. This sequence encodes CASSADRANTEAFF.

This clonotype came up many times. The CDR3: CASSYSVQDGYTF. The CDR3 coding sequence is TGTGCCAGCAGTTACTCGGTTCAAGATGGCTACACCTTC. This rearrangement joins TRBV6-2 or TRBV6-3 to TRBJ1-2, with D hard to call. In germline, CDR1 is MNHEY, CDR2 SVGEGT. CDR3 length equals 13 residues. With 0 bases removed from V and 6 bases from J, the gap between germline ends came to 8 bases.

This chain joins TRBV12-3 or TRBV12-4 and TRBJ1-6, with 10 positions matching TRBD1. This CDR3 has 15 amino acids. The trim removed 7 bases at V and 8 bases at J, leaving 8 bases unmatched. CDR3 region: CASTYYGTGDSPLHF. For the CDR3, the DNA is TGTGCCAGCACCTACTACGGGACAGGGGATTCACCCCTCCACTTT.

This clonotype was seen more than once but under ten times. The V and J genes are TRBV7-8 and TRBJ1-5; D unclear. Germline assignment: CDR1 SGHVS and CDR2 FQNEAQ. The CDR3 spans 13 residues. Between the trimmed V and J ends, which lost 5 bases and 4 bases, there was a span of 9 bases. CDR3 in amino acids: CASSPAQNQPQHF. CDR3 DNA: TGTGCCAGCAGCCCCGCCCAGAATCAGCCCCAGCATTTT. Full variable domain (outside the CDR3, taken from reference TRBV7-8 and TRBJ1-5): GAGVSQSPRYKVAKRGQDVALRCDPISGHVSLFWYQQALGQGPEFLTYFQNEAQLDKSGLPSDRFFAERPEGSVSTLKIQRTQQEDSAVYLCASSPAQNQPQHFGDGTRLSIL.

J is TRBJ2-3 and V is TRBV10-3; perhaps D is TRBD1 or TRBD2 (5 bases each). V was shortened by 6 bases and J by 6 bases, with 19 bases between the two germline ends. Germline CDR1 and CDR2: ENHRY and SYGVKD. The length of the CDR3 is 15 residues. CDR3 bases: TGTGCCATCAGGGAGAGGGCAGGGATGGCCGATACGCAGTATTTT. This codes for CAIRERAGMADTQYF.

The V call is TRBV11-2, the J call TRBJ1-2; D call uncertain. Germline V gene lookup returns CDR1 SGHAT and CDR2 FQNNGV. Trimming took 0 bases from V and 0 from J, leaving 8 bases between them. The CDR3 is made up of 15 amino acids. CDR3 nucleotides: TGTGCCAGCAGCTTAGACCGATTTTCTAACTATGGCTACACCTTC. This translates into CASSLDRFSNYGYTF.

The chain combines TRBV4-1 with TRBJ2-2; TRBD1 agrees at 7 bases. The CDR3 is 15 residues long. Germline V CDR1 and CDR2: MGHRA, YSYEKL. V trimming: 1 base; J trimming: 3 bases; junction bases outside the gene matches: 2. CDR3 region: CASSQGQGDTGELFF. CDR3 sequence (DNA): TGCGCCAGCAGCCAAGGACAGGGAGACACCGGGGAGCTGTTTTTT.

The chain is built from TRBV12-3 or TRBV12-4 and TRBJ2-4; no clear D gene. Trimming left V 5 bases short and J 0 bases short, with 11 bases between. The length of the CDR3 is 15 residues. The DNA for the CDR3 is TGTGCCAGCAGTACGGATACACTAGCCAAAAACATTCAGTACTTC. Its translation is CASSTDTLAKNIQYF.

CDR3 protein: CASSLGLRDPPYEQYF. CDR3 in DNA: TGTGCCAGCAGCTTAGGTCTGAGGGACCCCCCCTACGAGCAGTACTTC. The rearrangement uses TRBV7-2 and TRBJ2-7, with D perhaps TRBD1 or TRBD2 (5 bases each). Trimming cost V 1 base and J 2 bases, with 15 bases left between them. Germline V gene data show CDR1 as SGHTA and CDR2 as FQGNSA. The length of the CDR3 is 16 residues.

In its sample, this clonotype was seen a few times. The gene calls are TRBV7-9 and TRBJ2-1, with TRBD1 matching over 9 bases. Trimming removed 5 bases from V and 3 bases from J; junction bases left unmatched: 5. The germline gives CDR1 SEHNR, CDR2 FQNEAQ (reference sequence). The CDR3 covers 15 residues. CDR3 loop: CASSPRDRDYNEQFF. The DNA for the CDR3 is TGTGCCAGCAGCCCCCGGGACAGGGACTACAATGAGCAGTTCTTC.

The table lists this clonotype with many counts. The rearrangement joins TRBV9 to TRBJ1-6; D perhaps matches TRBD1 (5 bases). V lost 0 bases to trimming and J lost 7 bases, with 11 bases between them. There are 15 residues in the CDR3. From germline, CDR1 is SGDLS and CDR2 YYNGEE. Here the CDR3 reads CASSVVGGANSPLHF. CDR3 sequence (DNA): TGTGCCAGCAGCGTAGTGGGTGGGGCAAATTCACCCCTCCACTTT. Filled out from reference TRBV9 and TRBJ1-6, the complete variable domain reads DSGVTQTPKHLITATGQRVTLRCSPRSGDLSVYWYQQSLDQGLQFLIQYYNGEERAKGNILERFSAQQFPDLHSELNLSSLELGDSALYFCASSVVGGANSPLHFGNGTRLTVT.

This clonotype has more than one count but fewer than ten. The chain employs TRBV6-2 or TRBV6-3 and TRBJ2-1, with 8 positions matching TRBD2. V gave up 6 bases and J gave up 3 bases; unmatched junction bases: 4. CDR3 length: 14 residues. CDR1 is MNHEY and CDR2 is SVGEGT in the germline V gene. The CDR3 protein is CASSPGGGYNEQFF. The CDR3 region has the DNA TGTGCCAGCAGCCCCGGGGGGGGCTACAATGAGCAGTTCTTC.

This clonotype was seen a handful of times. This chain uses TRBV12-3 or TRBV12-4 with TRBJ2-1, with a tentative D call TRBD2 (5 bases). This CDR3 is built from 12 residues. The ends were cut back, 11 bases at V and 8 bases at J, with 16 bases in the middle. The CDR3 spells CASSEGPHEQFF. CDR3 coding DNA: TGTGCCTCGTCAGAGGGTCCCCATGAGCAGTTCTTC.

The chain links TRBV7-9 to TRBJ2-7; D perhaps matches TRBD2 (5 bases). From germline, CDR1 is SEHNR and CDR2 FQNEAQ (reference sequence). The CDR3 covers 14 residues. V was pared by 5 bases and J by 7 bases, with 18 bases between. The CDR3 region is CASSIWTGIGEQYF. CDR3 nucleotides: TGTGCCAGCAGCATTTGGACGGGGATAGGGGAGCAGTACTTC.

This clonotype appeared many times. The chain links TRBV2 to TRBJ2-3, with 11 nucleotides matching TRBD1. Germline V CDR1 and CDR2: SNHLY, FYNNEI. The CDR3 consists of 14 residues. V trimming: 4 bases; J trimming: 7 bases; junction bases outside the gene matches: 4. The CDR3 DNA reads TGTGCCAGCAGTGGGACAGGGGGCCCAAATACGCAGTATTTT. Its protein product is CASSGTGGPNTQYF.

The chain joins TRBV10-3 to TRBJ2-7; 9 nucleotides agree with TRBD2. The CDR3 sequence is 14 residues long. The V and J ends lost 5 bases and 4 bases, in that order; junction bases with no gene match: 6. The germline gives CDR1 ENHRY, CDR2 SYGVKD. The CDR3 coding sequence is TGTGCCATCAGTTCTAGCGGGGAATTGTACGAGCAGTACTTC. Translating it yields CAISSSGELYEQYF.

The V gene is TRBV7-6, the J gene TRBJ2-7; the D gene could be TRBD1 or TRBD2 (5 bases each). This CDR3 comprises 14 residues. The V gene's germline CDR1 is SGHVS and CDR2 FNYEAQ. The V and J ends lost 0 bases and 3 bases respectively, with 9 bases between them. The CDR3 is CASSLAGEIYEQYF. DNA of the CDR3: TGTGCCAGCAGCTTAGCGGGGGAGATCTACGAGCAGTACTTC.

The rearrangement links TRBV7-2 to TRBJ1-2; D remains ambiguous. The CDR3 runs 14 residues. Germline CDR1 SGHTA, CDR2 FQGNSA. V lost 1 base to trimming and J lost 1 base, with 7 bases between them. The CDR3 spells CASSLGTLNYGYTF. The CDR3 DNA sequence: TGTGCCAGCAGCTTAGGGACGCTTAACTATGGCTACACCTTC.

The CDR3 is CASSPFPQGDVQYF. The DNA of the CDR3 is TGTGCCAGCAGCCCGTTTCCTCAGGGGGACGTACAGTACTTC. J is TRBJ2-7 and V is TRBV27; TRBD1 agrees at 7 bases. The CDR3 length is 14 residues. Germline lookup yields CDR1 MNHEY and CDR2 SMNVEV (reference sequence). V gave up 6 bases and J gave up 10 bases; unmatched junction bases: 15.

This chain uses TRBV12-3 or TRBV12-4 with TRBJ2-1, with TRBD1 identical over 9 bases. This CDR3 contains 15 residues. J lost 8 bases, V lost 5 bases, and 10 bases had no gene match. CDR3 amino acids: CASSKGGTGIYEQFF. CDR3 nucleotide sequence: TGTGCCAGCAGTAAAGGCGGGACAGGGATCTATGAGCAGTTCTTC.

This clonotype has just a few counts. The chain couples TRBV19 to TRBJ1-3; no reliable D call. Trimming stripped 6 bases from V and 0 bases from J, with 12 bases between. In germline, CDR1 is LNHDA, CDR2 SQIVND (reference sequence). The CDR3 is made up of 15 amino acids. CDR3 amino acids: CASSGGPFSGNTIYF. The CDR3 DNA is TGTGCCAGTAGCGGCGGCCCGTTCTCTGGAAACACCATATATTTT.

The table lists this clonotype with a few counts. This CDR3 is CASSLFRGQYGELFF. CDR3 nucleotide sequence: TGTGCCAGCAGCTTGTTTCGGGGGCAATACGGGGAGCTGTTTTTT. This chain uses TRBV5-5 with TRBJ2-2; D is possibly TRBD1 or TRBD2 (6 bases each). Germline V gives CDR1 SGHKS, CDR2 YYEKEE (reference sequence). V gave up 1 base and J gave up 7 bases, with 14 bases separating them. CDR3 size: 15 residues.

The chain joins TRBV4-3 to TRBJ2-5, with no clear D. The CDR3 covers 14 residues. Trimming pared 5 bases from V and 4 bases from J, leaving 14 bases between. The V gene's germline CDR1 is LGHNA and CDR2 YSLEER. The CDR3 spells CASSVRARGETQYF. The DNA of the CDR3 is TGCGCCAGCAGCGTCCGGGCCAGAGGAGAGACCCAGTACTTC.